One sample yielded the 4 T cell receptor beta chains listed below, sequenced in a study of human T cells and chemical hapten exposure. As for time point: patch test 1, 2 weeks after DPC sensitization. Treatment meaning: therapeutic diphenylcyclopropenone sensitization with weekly scalp DPC. MiXCR, applied by TCRdb to the RACE reads, yields one record per CDR3 protein. Of 75,000 to 95,000 distinct CDR3 sequences in the sample, 10% to 15% were seen once. Source: whole blood, taken in connection with sensitization to the hapten diphenylcyclopropenone (DPC). The receptors originated from a woman aged 60 to 75 with alopecia areata. Some clones in this sample may be carry-over from other donors' samples.

CDR3 coding DNA: TGTGCCAGCAGGACAGCGAGCTCCTATAATTCACCCCTCCACTTT. As protein: CASRTASSYNSPLHF. The gene calls are TRBV12-3 or TRBV12-4 and TRBJ1-6, with a tentative D call TRBD1 (5 bases). The germline V and J ends were trimmed by 6 bases and 0 bases, with 9 bases remaining between them. The CDR3 extends over 15 amino acids.

A few counts support this clonotype. V usage is TRBV6-6 and J usage is TRBJ2-7; TRBD1 or TRBD2 may be the D gene (5 bases each). Germline V CDR1 and CDR2: MNHNY, SVGAGI (reference sequence). Trimming removed 2 bases from V and 4 bases from J, with 18 bases in between. CDR3 size: 16 residues. DNA of the CDR3: TGTGCCAGCAGTTACGGGGCGGGCGGCTCCACTTACGAGCAGTACTTC. Translating gives CASSYGAGGSTYEQYF.

This sequence joins TRBV9 and TRBJ2-2, with D maybe TRBD2 (6 bases). Germline CDR1 SGDLS, CDR2 YYNGEE. CDR3 size: 17 residues. Trimming removed 0 bases at V and 4 bases at J, with 16 bases between. DNA of the CDR3: TGTGCCAGCAGCGTAGGGACCGCGTGGGGGGTCACCGGGGAGCTGTTTTTT. Translating it yields CASSVGTAWGVTGELFF.

This clonotype was observed a handful of times. V is TRBV3-1 and J is TRBJ1-2; D not resolved. CDR3 length: 15 amino acids. Trimming stripped 0 bases from V and 8 bases from J, with 16 bases between. Per germline, CDR1 LGHDT and CDR2 YNNKEL (reference sequence). CDR3 DNA sequence: TGTGCCAGCAGCCAAGAACAGAACTCTTATCAAGGCTACACCTTC. Its protein is CASSQEQNSYQGYTF.